This T cell receptor beta chain appears in the sequencing data of a study of T cells in Graves' hyperthyroidism and ophthalmopathy. RNA transcripts served as the template for amplifying TCR beta CDR3 regions. HTBI primers were the set used in a first-round RT-PCR of the TCR CDR3. TCRdb itself ran the multiplex PCR reads through MiXCR, one entry per CDR3 protein. The sample contains about 500,000 distinct CDR3 sequences, approximately 15% of which appear only once. This clonotype was counted at least ten times. Its antigen is still unknown. General study points: Most clonotypes that expanded in the thyroid above 0.001 also showed up in blood.

Absence of ophthalmopathy progression within 18 months defined stable Graves' hyperthyroidism. Patients were excluded for uncontrolled infection, other autoimmune disease, pregnancy or lactation. Fresh peripheral blood, 7.5 to 10 ml, yielded the PBMCs. This sequence originates from a woman between 18 and 29 years old with Graves' hyperthyroidism. Sequencing was carried out using blood.

CDR3 protein: CSVEGTSDVGDTQYF. In DNA, the CDR3 is TGCAGTGTGGAGGGGACTTCGGACGTGGGAGATACGCAGTATTTT. The chain uses TRBV20-1 and TRBJ2-3, with a tentative D call TRBD2 (6 bases). V was pared by 7 bases and J by 5 bases, with 22 bases between. The CDR3 consists of 15 residues. CDR1 and CDR2 from the germline V gene are DFQATT and SNEGSKA (reference sequence).